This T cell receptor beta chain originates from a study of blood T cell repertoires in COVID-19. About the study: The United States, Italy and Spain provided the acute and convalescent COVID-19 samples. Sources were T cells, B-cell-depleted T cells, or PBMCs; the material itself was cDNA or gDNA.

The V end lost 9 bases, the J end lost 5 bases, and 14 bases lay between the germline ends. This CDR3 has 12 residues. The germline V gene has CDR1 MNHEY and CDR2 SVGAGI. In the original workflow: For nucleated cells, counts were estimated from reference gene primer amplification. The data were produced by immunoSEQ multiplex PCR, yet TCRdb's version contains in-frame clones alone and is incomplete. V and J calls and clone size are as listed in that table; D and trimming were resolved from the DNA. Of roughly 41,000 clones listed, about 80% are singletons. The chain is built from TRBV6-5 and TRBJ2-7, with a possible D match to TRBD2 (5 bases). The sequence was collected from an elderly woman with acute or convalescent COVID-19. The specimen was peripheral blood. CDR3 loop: CASQALGNEQYF. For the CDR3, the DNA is TGTGCCAGTCAGGCACTAGGGAACGAGCAGTACTTC.